A single sample gave rise to the 9 T cell receptor beta chains below, sequenced in a study of blood T cell repertoires in COVID-19 (dated by TCRdb to the early 2020s). Library generation was performed with the immunoSEQ multiplex PCR assay. What TCRdb holds here is the immuneACCESS table cut down to in-frame rearrangements. Part of the clones is not present; checked against another copy, under half of the missing clones reflect an unresolved V gene, and the others are unexplained. This sample is represented by 200,000 to 300,000 clones; roughly 86% of them were singletons. Approximately 2.4% of the sample is taken by the ten largest. The sequencing input was PBMCs or T cells enriched from blood (not recorded which). The origin of the receptors is a woman under 30 who had recovered from COVID-19.

This sequence joins TRBV12-5 and TRBJ2-3; 8 bases agree with TRBD1. Germline lookup yields CDR1 LGHNT and CDR2 FRNRAP. The CDR3 is 16 residues long. V was clipped by 2 bases and J by 4 bases; unmatched bases: 8. The CDR3 sequence: CASGLNRDRRPDTQYF. CDR3 nucleotide sequence: TGTGCTAGTGGTTTGAACCGGGACAGGAGGCCAGATACGCAGTATTTT.

V is TRBV5-5 and J is TRBJ2-2; 13 positions match TRBD2. The germline CDR1 and CDR2 sequences are SGHKS and YYEKEE (reference sequence). The CDR3 extends over 18 amino acids. The trim removed 2 bases at V and 4 bases at J, leaving 8 bases unmatched. The CDR3 spells CASSFRFGTSGVTGELFF. CDR3 coding DNA: TGTGCCAGCAGCTTCCGGTTCGGGACTAGCGGGGTCACCGGGGAGCTGTTTTTT.

A few counts support this clone. This chain connects TRBV4-2 to TRBJ2-7, with TRBD2 identical over 8 bases. The CDR3 is 15 residues long. After removal of 3 bases from V and 2 bases from J, the junction contained 6 bases not matched to a gene. Per the germline V gene, CDR1 is LGHNA and CDR2 is YNFKEQ. The CDR3 reads CASSQQAGEAYEQYF. The CDR3 DNA reads TGTGCCAGCAGCCAGCAAGCGGGAGAGGCCTACGAGCAGTACTTC.

The V call is TRBV19, the J call TRBJ2-1; TRBD2 aligns across 9 bases. The CDR3 is 15 amino acids. Germline V CDR1 and CDR2: LNHDA, SQIVND (reference sequence). With V trimmed by 4 bases and J by 1 base, 2 bases remained unmatched. The CDR3: CASSSLAGSYNEQFF. Written as DNA, the CDR3 is TGTGCCAGTAGTAGTCTAGCGGGGTCCTACAATGAGCAGTTCTTC.

This clone came up a few times. The V call is TRBV6-5, the J call TRBJ2-2, with 8 positions matching TRBD1. Germline assignment: CDR1 MNHEY and CDR2 SVGAGI. The CDR3 is 15 residues long. V was clipped by 5 bases and J by 5 bases; unmatched bases: 7. CDR3 loop: CASSIRTGKTGELFF. The CDR3 DNA is TGTGCCAGCAGTATCCGGACAGGGAAGACCGGGGAGCTGTTTTTT.

The rearrangement uses TRBV4-3 and TRBJ2-3, with TRBD1 identical over 7 bases. With V trimmed by 4 bases and J by 4 bases, 5 bases remained unmatched. This CDR3 contains 14 residues. Per germline, CDR1 LGHNA and CDR2 YSLEER. CDR3 sequence reads: CASSPPGTADTQYF. The DNA of the CDR3 is TGCGCCAGCAGCCCACCGGGGACAGCAGATACGCAGTATTTT.

The chain joins TRBV7-2 to TRBJ2-3; possible D gene TRBD2, 5 bases. Deletions cut 5 bases from V and 4 bases from J, with 19 bases between. The CDR3 is 16 residues long. Germline CDR1 is SGHTA and CDR2 is FQGNSA. DNA of the CDR3: TGTGCCAGCAGCCTTTGGACTGGGATAGGCGCAGATACGCAGTATTTT. Amino acids: CASSLWTGIGADTQYF.

In nucleotides, the CDR3 is TGTGCCAGCAGCGAGCGTGAAGCGGGGAGCTACGAGCAGTACTTC. This translates into CASSEREAGSYEQYF. The rearrangement links TRBV5-6 to TRBJ2-7, with 7 bases lining up with TRBD2. Unmatched junction bases numbered 10, after V lost 4 bases and J lost 3 bases. This CDR3 spans 15 amino acids. In germline, CDR1 is SGHDT, CDR2 YYEEEE.

The chain is built from TRBV7-9 and TRBJ1-4; D not certain. Trimming removed 0 bases from V and 7 bases from J, with 9 bases in between. Germline-derived CDR1 and CDR2 are SEHNR and FQNEAQ (reference sequence). There are 14 residues in the CDR3. The CDR3 DNA reads as TGTGCCAGCAGCTTAGCGGTGGAGGTTGAAAAACTGTTTTTT. Protein: CASSLAVEVEKLFF.